The rows below give T cell receptor beta chains drawn from one sample of a study of blood T cells in healthy people across ages. TCRdb analysed the 5' RACE reads with MiXCR anew, one entry per CDR3 protein. Here the sample spans about 1.1 million distinct CDR3 sequences, more than 30% being singletons. The material sequenced was blood. These TCRs come from a man aged 18 to 30 in good health. Both conserved end residues are part of each CDR3. A D gene is named only where the DNA matches it firmly. For some rows the clone size is stated as once, few or many, or as a class when expanded; others skip it.

CDR3,DNA,J,D,V,size
CSARDRGPSRDYGYTF,TGCAGTGCTAGAGATCGAGGACCGTCGAGGGATTATGGCTACACCTTC,TRBJ1-2,.,TRBV20-1,.
CASRSGYSTDTQYF,TGTGCCAGCAGGTCAGGCTATAGCACAGATACGCAGTATTTT,TRBJ2-3,.,TRBV25-1,.
CASSQVGASGDLSSSETQYF,TGTGCCAGCAGCCAAGTAGGGGCTAGCGGGGACTTGTCTTCAAGCGAGACCCAGTACTTC,TRBJ2-5,TRBD2,TRBV4-2,.
CAGSAQGVTSGTDTQYF,TGTGCCGGCAGTGCCCAGGGGGTGACTAGCGGCACAGATACGCAGTATTTT,TRBJ2-3,.,TRBV2,.
CSARVPGGLYNEQFF,TGCAGTGCTAGAGTGCCAGGGGGCCTTTACAATGAGCAGTTCTTC,TRBJ2-1,TRBD1,TRBV20-1,few
CASNLPDLTDTQYF,TGTGCCAGCAACTTACCCGACCTCACAGATACGCAGTATTTT,TRBJ2-3,.,TRBV12-3/TRBV12-4,many
CASSPGLISTDTQYF,TGTGCCAGCAGCCCTGGACTGATTTCCACAGATACGCAGTATTTT,TRBJ2-3,.,TRBV7-8,.
CSATPPGTTGNQPQHF,TGCAGTGCTACACCTCCCGGGACGACGGGCAATCAGCCCCAGCATTTT,TRBJ1-5,.,TRBV20-1,few
CSARDPLAGDEQYF,TGCAGTGCTAGAGATCCGCTAGCAGGCGATGAGCAGTACTTC,TRBJ2-7,.,TRBV20-1,.
CASSQGSGRTQYF,TGCGCCAGCAGCCAAGGGTCCGGACGGACGCAGTATTTT,TRBJ2-3,.,TRBV4-3,.
CSARVPSRNYEQYF,TGCAGTGCTAGAGTTCCTAGCAGGAACTACGAGCAGTACTTC,TRBJ2-7,.,TRBV20-1,few
CSARGSGGPGNIQYF,TGCAGTGCTAGAGGATCGGGGGGGCCAGGAAACATTCAGTACTTC,TRBJ2-4,TRBD2,TRBV20-1,many
CASSWMDRRNNEQFF,TGCGCCAGCAGCTGGATGGACAGGAGAAACAATGAGCAGTTCTTC,TRBJ2-1,TRBD1,TRBV5-1,.
CAWSEKGYGNQPQHF,TGTGCCTGGAGTGAAAAAGGGTACGGCAATCAGCCCCAGCATTTT,TRBJ1-5,.,TRBV30,.
CSASTLYEQYF,TGCAGTGCTTCGACTCTTTACGAGCAGTACTTC,TRBJ2-7,.,TRBV20-1,.
CASAISGGLERYTF,TGTGCCAGCGCCATTTCAGGGGGGTTGGAACGCTACACCTTC,TRBJ1-2,TRBD1,TRBV6-6,.
CSAKPGSMITDTQYF,TGCAGTGCTAAACCCGGCTCGATGATCACAGATACGCAGTATTTT,TRBJ2-3,.,TRBV20-1,few
CASSFRTSMGEQYF,TGTGCCAGCAGCTTTCGGACTAGCATGGGTGAGCAGTACTTC,TRBJ2-5,TRBD2,TRBV7-2,.
CAITLNNYGYTF,TGTGCCATCACCCTTAATAACTATGGCTACACCTTC,TRBJ1-2,.,TRBV7-9,.
CASSTIQVDTRYF,TGTGCCAGCAGCACCATCCAGGTGGATACGCGGTATTTT,TRBJ2-3,.,TRBV7-2,.
CASSLDPRGWANEQFF,TGTGCCAGCAGCTTAGATCCTAGGGGATGGGCGAATGAGCAGTTCTTC,TRBJ2-1,.,TRBV11-2,.
CASGAYQETQYF,TGTGCCAGCGGGGCCTACCAAGAGACCCAGTACTTC,TRBJ2-5,.,TRBV7-8,many
CASSPGGVSTDTQYF,TGTGCCAGCAGTCCCGGAGGGGTCAGCACAGATACGCAGTATTTT,TRBJ2-3,.,TRBV28,.
CASSEGPGQPEALF,TGTGCCAGCAGCGAGGGACCTGGACAGCCTGAAGCTCTCTTT,TRBJ1-1,.,TRBV9,.
CASSLDEDQPQHF,TGTGCCAGCAGCTTAGATGAGGATCAGCCCCAGCATTTT,TRBJ1-5,.,TRBV11-2,.
CASSFDGLDEKLFF,TGCGCCAGCAGCTTCGACGGACTAGATGAAAAACTGTTTTTT,TRBJ1-4,.,TRBV5-1,many
CASRHSGKDTEAFF,TGTGCCAGCCGACACTCCGGGAAGGACACTGAAGCTTTCTTT,TRBJ1-1,.,TRBV6-2/TRBV6-3,few
CASSYQGRVETQYF,TGTGCCAGCAGTTACCAGGGTCGGGTGGAGACCCAGTACTTC,TRBJ2-5,.,TRBV6-5,many
CSVVTGRNTEAFF,TGCAGCGTTGTGACAGGGAGGAACACTGAAGCTTTCTTT,TRBJ1-1,TRBD1,TRBV29-1,few
CANSPLRLGGQKTQYF,TGTGCCAACAGTCCGCTCCGACTAGGGGGCCAAAAGACCCAGTACTTC,TRBJ2-5,.,TRBV6-2/TRBV6-3,.
CASSPDRGKGYTF,TGTGCCAGCAGCCCGGACAGGGGAAAAGGCTACACCTTC,TRBJ1-2,TRBD1,TRBV7-2,.
CATSRDFRDIWGTQYF,TGTGCCACCAGCAGAGATTTTCGAGACATCTGGGGGACCCAGTACTTC,TRBJ2-5,.,TRBV15,.
CASSVSGRGDTQYF,TGTGCCAGCAGCGTGTCTGGACGGGGAGATACGCAGTATTTT,TRBJ2-3,.,TRBV9,.
CASSSGGAGNTIYF,TGTGCCAGCAGTTCCGGGGGCGCTGGAAACACCATATATTTT,TRBJ1-3,.,TRBV12-3/TRBV12-4,.
CSVELGGEITDTQYF,TGCAGCGTTGAGCTAGGCGGCGAGATTACAGATACGCAGTATTTT,TRBJ2-3,.,TRBV29-1,.
CASSKVWDPNTEAFF,TGTGCCAGCAGCAAAGTGTGGGACCCGAACACTGAAGCTTTCTTT,TRBJ1-1,.,TRBV21-1,.